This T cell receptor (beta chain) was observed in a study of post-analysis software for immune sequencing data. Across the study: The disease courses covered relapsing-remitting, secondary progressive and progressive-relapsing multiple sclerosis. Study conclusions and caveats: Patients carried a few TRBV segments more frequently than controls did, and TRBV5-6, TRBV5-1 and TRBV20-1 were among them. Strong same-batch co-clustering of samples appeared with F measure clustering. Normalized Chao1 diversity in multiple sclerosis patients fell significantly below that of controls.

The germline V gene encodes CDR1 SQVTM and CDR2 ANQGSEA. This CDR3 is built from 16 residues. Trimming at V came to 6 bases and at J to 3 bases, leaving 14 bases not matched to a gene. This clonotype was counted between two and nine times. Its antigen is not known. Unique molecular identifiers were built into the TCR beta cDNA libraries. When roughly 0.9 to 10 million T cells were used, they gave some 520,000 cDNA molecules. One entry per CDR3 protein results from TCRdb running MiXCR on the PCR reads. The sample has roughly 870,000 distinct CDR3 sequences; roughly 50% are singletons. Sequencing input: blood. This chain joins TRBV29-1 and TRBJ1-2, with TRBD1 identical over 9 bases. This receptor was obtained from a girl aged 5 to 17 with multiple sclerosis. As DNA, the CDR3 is TGCAGCGTCATGAGGACAGGGGCGCTGGCTGACTATGGCTACACCTTC. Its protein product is CSVMRTGALADYGYTF.